The 18 T cell receptor beta chains in this list originate from one sample, sequenced in a study of ipilimumab plus nivolumab after autologous stem cell transplantation. Data came from immunoSEQ multiplex PCR; TCRdb stores just in-frame clones and leaves some out. The table has roughly 23,000 clones, approximately 73% seen once; the top ten hold 23%. The sample here was PBMCs, taken in a trial of ipilimumab plus nivolumab as post-transplant consolidation. These receptors all stem from a male donor with diffuse large B-cell lymphoma.

This CDR3 is CASSLDRGSYEQYF. The CDR3 nucleotides read TGCGCCAGCAGCTTGGACAGGGGATCCTACGAGCAGTACTTC. The chain employs TRBV5-1 and TRBJ2-7, with 7 bases identical to TRBD1. This CDR3 has 14 residues. The germline V gene has CDR1 SGHRS and CDR2 YFSETQ. Trimming removed 0 bases from V and 1 base from J; junction bases left unmatched: 1.

This rearrangement joins TRBV6-1 to TRBJ1-5, with a weak D call TRBD1 (6 bases). CDR3 length equals 15 residues. V gave up 3 bases and J gave up 7 bases, with 16 bases separating them. The V gene's germline CDR1 is MNHNS and CDR2 SASEGT. CDR3 residues: CASSEGAARGQPQHF. DNA of the CDR3: TGTGCCAGCAGTGAGGGGGCAGCAAGGGGCCAGCCCCAGCATTTT.

This sequence joins TRBV6-1 and TRBJ2-7, with 8 bases identical to TRBD1. V gave up 3 bases and J gave up 0 bases; unmatched junction bases: 10. The CDR3 runs 17 residues. Germline values: CDR1 MNHNS, CDR2 SASEGT. For the CDR3, the DNA is TGTGCCAGCAGTGATGCAGGGGGCAAAGGTTTCTCCTACGAGCAGTACTTC. Its protein product is CASSDAGGKGFSYEQYF.

V is TRBV7-8 and J is TRBJ2-7; 11 nucleotides align to TRBD2. The CDR3 totals 14 residues. The germline gives CDR1 SGHVS, CDR2 FQNEAQ. The J segment lost 2 bases and the V segment lost 7 bases, leaving 4 bases of the junction unmatched. This chain's CDR3 is CASTSSGGTYEQYF. The CDR3 DNA sequence: TGTGCCAGCACCTCTAGCGGGGGGACCTACGAGCAGTACTTC. Full variable domain (outside the CDR3, taken from reference TRBV7-8 and TRBJ2-7): GAGVSQSPRYKVAKRGQDVALRCDPISGHVSLFWYQQALGQGPEFLTYFQNEAQLDKSGLPSDRFFAERPEGSVSTLKIQRTQQEDSAVYLCASTSSGGTYEQYFGPGTRLTVT.

This chain connects TRBV5-6 to TRBJ2-5; 9 nucleotides agree with TRBD2. In germline, CDR1 is SGHDT, CDR2 YYEEEE. The CDR3 is 15 residues long. The ends lost 0 bases at V and 5 bases at J; junction bases unmatched: 5. CDR3 DNA sequence: TGTGCCAGCAGCTTGGGGGCGGGGGGGCGGGAGACCCAGTACTTC. Translating it yields CASSLGAGGRETQYF.

This rearrangement joins TRBV28 to TRBJ2-1; 9 positions match TRBD2. With V trimmed by 8 bases and J by 3 bases, 5 bases remained unmatched. Per germline, CDR1 MDHEN and CDR2 SYDVKM. The CDR3 sequence is 14 residues long. The DNA of the CDR3 is TGTGCCAGCGCTAGCGGGGATCACTACAATGAGCAGTTCTTC. It encodes CASASGDHYNEQFF.

This rearrangement joins TRBV5-1 to TRBJ2-7; 12 bases agree with TRBD2. Germline V CDR1 and CDR2: SGHRS, YFSETQ. The CDR3 covers 19 residues. The junction had 12 bases not matched to a gene; V was cut back by 2 bases and J by 0 bases. The CDR3 sequence is CASSFAPGLAGLYSYEQYF. The DNA for the CDR3 is TGCGCCAGCAGCTTCGCCCCAGGACTAGCGGGGCTATACTCCTACGAGCAGTACTTC.

The V gene is TRBV5-1, the J gene TRBJ2-7; D is perhaps TRBD1 or TRBD2 (5 bases each). Germline V gene data show CDR1 as SGHRS and CDR2 as YFSETQ. This CDR3 is built from 13 residues. V lost 4 bases and J lost 5, with 13 bases in between. The CDR3 here is CASSEGTVDEQYF. The CDR3 DNA reads TGCGCCAGCAGCGAAGGGACGGTGGACGAGCAGTACTTC.

The V and J genes are TRBV15 and TRBJ2-3, with TRBD2 matching over 13 bases. V gave up 3 bases and J gave up 5 bases; unmatched junction bases: 8. The CDR3 consists of 17 residues. Germline assignment: CDR1 LNHNV and CDR2 YYDKDF (reference sequence). CDR3 residues: CATSSPGLAGRGDTQYF. The DNA for the CDR3 is TGTGCCACCAGCAGCCCGGGACTAGCGGGGCGGGGAGATACGCAGTATTTT.

This clone was observed a handful of times. Other DNA sequences in the sample encode the same CDR3. This chain links TRBV30 with TRBJ1-5; D not resolved. The CDR3 loop spans 13 amino acids. CDR1 is GTSNPN, CDR2 SVGIG, per germline (reference sequence). V was shortened by 1 base and J by 3 bases, with 7 bases between the two germline ends. The CDR3 DNA sequence: TGTGCCTGGAGTGCAGGTTTCAATCAGCCCCAGCATTTT. Translated, it gives CAWSAGFNQPQHF.

The V and J genes are TRBV23-1 and TRBJ1-5, with 7 bases identical to TRBD1. TRBV23-1 is labeled an ORF, and its function is uncertain. J was trimmed by 5 bases and V by 7 bases; bases with no gene match: 11. The CDR3 runs 15 residues. As DNA, the CDR3 is TGCGCCAGCATTCCTAAGGGGGCCTTCTATCAGCCCCAGCATTTT. Protein sequence: CASIPKGAFYQPQHF.

The chain has TRBV28 and TRBJ2-6, with a tentative D call TRBD2 (6 bases). Trimming shortened V by 11 bases and J by 6 bases, and 23 bases separated the two germline ends. CDR1 and CDR2 (germline): MDHEN, SYDVKM. This CDR3 contains 16 residues. In DNA form, the CDR3 reads TGTGCCCTCAGGCCGGCGGGACGGGGTCCGGCCAACGTCCTGACTTTC. This sequence encodes CALRPAGRGPANVLTF.

This clone was seen just once. The V call is TRBV5-1, the J call TRBJ2-1; the D gene is possibly TRBD1 (5 bases). The V and J ends lost 6 bases and 3 bases respectively, with 10 bases between them. CDR3 size: 13 residues. Germline loops: CDR1 SGHRS, CDR2 YFSETQ. The CDR3 reads CASKTANYNEQFF. Written as DNA, the CDR3 is TGCGCCAGCAAGACAGCTAACTACAATGAGCAGTTCTTC.

The genes are TRBV14 and TRBJ2-3, with D possibly being TRBD2 (5 bases). The CDR3 extends over 16 amino acids. The V gene lost 6 bases and the J gene lost 4 bases, with 20 bases spanning the gap. Looked up from germline, CDR1 is SGHDN and CDR2 is FVKESK. The CDR3, as DNA: TGTGCCAGCAGTCACGGAAAAGCCGGGGTCTCAGATACGCAGTATTTT. It encodes CASSHGKAGVSDTQYF. Full variable domain (missing parts from reference TRBV14 and TRBJ2-3): EAGVTQFPSHSVIEKGQTVTLRCDPISGHDNLYWYRRVMGKEIKFLLHFVKESKQDESGMPNNRFLAERTGGTYSTLKVQPAELEDSGVYFCASSHGKAGVSDTQYFGPGTRLTVL.

In its sample, this clone was seen a few times. This chain links TRBV12-5 with TRBJ1-1; no firm D call. Per germline, CDR1 LGHNT and CDR2 FRNRAP. This CDR3 spans 13 amino acids. V shed 0 bases and J shed 5 bases, with 7 bases lying between them. CDR3 loop: CASGLVTGTEAFF. CDR3 nucleotides: TGTGCTAGTGGTTTGGTAACGGGGACTGAAGCTTTCTTT.

The genes are TRBV29-1 and TRBJ2-3; 7 positions match TRBD2. CDR1 and CDR2 (germline): SQVTM, ANQGSEA. The trim removed 8 bases at V and 0 bases at J, leaving 11 bases unmatched. The CDR3 runs 15 residues. CDR3 protein: CSSLTSGTSTDTQYF. The CDR3 DNA reads as TGCAGCTCTCTGACGAGCGGGACTAGCACAGATACGCAGTATTTT.

DNA of the CDR3: TGTGCCAGCTCAAAGCTCGATGAGCAGTTCTTC. It is translated as CASSKLDEQFF. The chain is built from TRBV18 and TRBJ2-1, with D unresolved. This CDR3 has 11 amino acids. The V end lost 5 bases, the J end lost 8 bases, and 7 bases lay between the germline ends. Germline V gene data show CDR1 as KGHSH and CDR2 as LQKENI.

The V gene is TRBV2, the J gene TRBJ2-5, with TRBD1 as a possible D gene (6 bases). Per the germline V gene, CDR1 is SNHLY and CDR2 is FYNNEI. V shed 6 bases and J shed 4 bases, with 18 bases lying between them. This CDR3 is built from 15 residues. CDR3 in amino acids: CASSALDRSRETQYF. In DNA form, the CDR3 reads TGTGCCAGCAGCGCACTCGACAGGAGCAGAGAGACCCAGTACTTC.